This entry is about one TCR beta chain. Its matching antigen is unknown. TCRdb reprocessed the RT-PCR reads with MiXCR, giving one entry per CDR3 protein. The table has roughly 700,000 distinct CDR3 sequences, 15% to 18% seen once. These data are taken from a study of response to subunit inactivated influenza vaccine. Study results and limitations: That few new T cells are recruited by each seasonal influenza vaccination was the authors' suggestion.

The CDR3 loop spans 14 amino acids. CDR1 is DFQATT and CDR2 is SNEGSKA in the germline V gene (reference sequence). Trimming took 7 bases from V and 3 from J, leaving 17 bases between them. The sample consisted of PBMCs from blood, taken 12 days after vaccination. The chain carries TRBV20-1 and TRBJ2-3, with D perhaps assigned TRBD1 or TRBD2 (5 bases each). The TCR originated in a man aged 50-60 years who received an inactivated influenza vaccine. In DNA form, the CDR3 reads TGCAGTGTGTCGAGGGGCGCGTTAACAGATACGCAGTATTTT. This gives the protein CSVSRGALTDTQYF.